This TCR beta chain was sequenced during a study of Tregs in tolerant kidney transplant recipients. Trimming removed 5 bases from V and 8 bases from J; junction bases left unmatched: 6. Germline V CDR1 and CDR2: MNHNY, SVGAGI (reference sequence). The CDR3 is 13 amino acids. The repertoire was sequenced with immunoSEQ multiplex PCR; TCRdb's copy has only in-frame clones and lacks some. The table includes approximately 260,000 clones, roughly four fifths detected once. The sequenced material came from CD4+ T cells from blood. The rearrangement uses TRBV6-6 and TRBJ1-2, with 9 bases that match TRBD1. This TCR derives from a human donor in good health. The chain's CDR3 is CASSVGQGFGYTF. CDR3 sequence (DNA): TGTGCCAGCAGTGTAGGACAGGGGTTCGGCTACACCTTC.